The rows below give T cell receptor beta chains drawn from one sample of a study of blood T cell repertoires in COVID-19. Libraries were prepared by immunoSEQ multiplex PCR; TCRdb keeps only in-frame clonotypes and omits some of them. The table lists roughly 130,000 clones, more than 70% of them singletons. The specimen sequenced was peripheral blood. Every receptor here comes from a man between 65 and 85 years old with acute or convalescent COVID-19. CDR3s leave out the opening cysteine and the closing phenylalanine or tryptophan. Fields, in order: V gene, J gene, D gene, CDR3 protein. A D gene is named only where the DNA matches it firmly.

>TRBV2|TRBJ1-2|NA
ASTPGGFIGGYT
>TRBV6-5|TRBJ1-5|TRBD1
ASSSGTGNQPQH
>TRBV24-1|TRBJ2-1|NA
ATSDYLDSKQF
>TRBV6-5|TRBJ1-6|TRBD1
ASRAGTDNSPLH
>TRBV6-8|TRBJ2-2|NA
ASSSPATGELF
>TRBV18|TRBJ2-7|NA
ASSLFDGSSYEQY
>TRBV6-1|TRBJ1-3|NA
ASSEVGAAGNTIY
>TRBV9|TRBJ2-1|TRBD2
ASKASGAGSEQF
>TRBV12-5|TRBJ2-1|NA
ASMRGPISYNEQF
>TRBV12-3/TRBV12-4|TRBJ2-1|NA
ASSPPGEDEQF
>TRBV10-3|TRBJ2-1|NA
AISDPGTKYNEQF
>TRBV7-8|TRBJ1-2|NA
ASSPTWARRGYGYT
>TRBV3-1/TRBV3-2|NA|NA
ASRPTGHWNEQY
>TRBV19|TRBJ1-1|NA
ASSRDNPLNTEAF
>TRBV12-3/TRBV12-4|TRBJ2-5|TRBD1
ASSPGQGETQY
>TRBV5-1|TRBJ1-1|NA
ASSFGGDTEAF
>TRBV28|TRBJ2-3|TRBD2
ASSLWTSGGSTDTQY
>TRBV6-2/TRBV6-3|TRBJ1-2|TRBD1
ASSGTGPYGYT
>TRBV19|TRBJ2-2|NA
ASSDRGSTGELF
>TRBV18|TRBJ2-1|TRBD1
ASSPRDSAYNEQF
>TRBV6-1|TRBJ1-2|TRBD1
ASSGGQGRKANYGYT
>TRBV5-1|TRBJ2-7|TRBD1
ASSTGAATYEQY
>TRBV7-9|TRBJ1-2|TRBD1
ASSPRTGTVYGYT
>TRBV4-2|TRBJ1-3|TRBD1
ASSLDRASGNTIY
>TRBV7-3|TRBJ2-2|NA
ASSFTGTGELF
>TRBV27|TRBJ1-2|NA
ASSLGPAGDPYGYT
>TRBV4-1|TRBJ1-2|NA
ASSQVGLLSNYGYT
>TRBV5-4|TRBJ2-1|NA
ASSPSGLAPF
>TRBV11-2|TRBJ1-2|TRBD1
ASSLVAGTGEGYGYT
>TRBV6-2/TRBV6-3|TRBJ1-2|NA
ASSYSGHYAVSGYT
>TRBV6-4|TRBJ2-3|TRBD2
ASSVVSGGTDTQY
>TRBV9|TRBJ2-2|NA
ASSVGGGTHGELF
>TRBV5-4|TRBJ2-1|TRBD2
ASSPGLAGGNEQF
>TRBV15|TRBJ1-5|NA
ATSRGVEGWNQPQH
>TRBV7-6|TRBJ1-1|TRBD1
ASSPPGQGLSEAF
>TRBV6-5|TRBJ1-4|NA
ASRDSHHTNEKLF
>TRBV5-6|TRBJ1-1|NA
ASSSLPGKAF
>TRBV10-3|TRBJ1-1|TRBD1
AISPSDRENTEAF
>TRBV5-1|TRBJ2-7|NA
ASSATGLRPDYEQY
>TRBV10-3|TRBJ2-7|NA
AISAASYEQY
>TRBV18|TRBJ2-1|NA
ATSDWDYNEQF
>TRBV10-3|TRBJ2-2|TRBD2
ATRSAGGAGTGELF
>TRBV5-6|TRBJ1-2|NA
ASSLWGDGYT
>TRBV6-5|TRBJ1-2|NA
ASSYSIRQTNYGYT
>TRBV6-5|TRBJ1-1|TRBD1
ASNYRGLNTEAF
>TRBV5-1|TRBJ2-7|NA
ASSLAGRPYEQY
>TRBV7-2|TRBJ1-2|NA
ASSQAYGYT
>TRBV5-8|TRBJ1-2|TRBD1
ASSPLRQGNYGYT
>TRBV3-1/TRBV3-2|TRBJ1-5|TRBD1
ASSQDTGAVQH
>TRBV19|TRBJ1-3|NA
ATIDRFLSGNTIY
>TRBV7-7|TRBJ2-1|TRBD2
ASSLGRGTYNEQF
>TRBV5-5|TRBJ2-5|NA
ASSLALQETQY
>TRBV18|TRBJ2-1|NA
ASSPRGGNEQF
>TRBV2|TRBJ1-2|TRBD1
ASSNRDSNGYT
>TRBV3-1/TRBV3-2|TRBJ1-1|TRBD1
ASSPGTGDLNTEAF
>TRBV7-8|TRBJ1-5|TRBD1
ASSRDRSNQPQH
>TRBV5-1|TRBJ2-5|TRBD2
ASSRAPSGSQETQY